A single sample is the source of the 21 T cell receptor beta chains below, sequenced in a study of blood T cell repertoires in COVID-19. Sequencing was performed with immunoSEQ multiplex PCR; in TCRdb, only in-frame clones are kept and a portion is missing. The data hold about 50,000 clones, with approximately 83% observed a single time. Sequencing used peripheral blood. These receptors originate from a human donor in a cohort sampled during active COVID-19.

V is TRBV7-9 and J is TRBJ2-3; 7 bases are a match to TRBD2. CDR1 is SEHNR, CDR2 FQNEAQ, per germline (reference sequence). V was pared by 5 bases and J by 2 bases, with 13 bases of the junction left unmatched. This CDR3 region has 17 residues. The CDR3 sequence: CASSPLLGREATDTQYF. The CDR3, as DNA: TGTGCCAGCAGCCCGTTACTAGGACGGGAGGCCACAGATACGCAGTATTTT.

This chain links TRBV27 with TRBJ1-2; 11 bases map to TRBD1. The CDR3 is 14 amino acids. CDR1 and CDR2 (germline): MNHEY, SMNVEV (reference sequence). V shed 6 bases, J shed 4 bases, and the junction held 4 bases outside the gene matches. The CDR3, as DNA: TGTGCCAGCAGCCGGACAGGGGGCCTCTATGGCTACACCTTC. Its translation is CASSRTGGLYGYTF.

The rearrangement joins TRBV4-1 to TRBJ1-3; D is uncertain. Germline CDR1 MGHRA, CDR2 YSYEKL. V lost 4 bases and J 4 bases, leaving 8 bases between the germline ends. The CDR3 is 13 residues long. Written as DNA, the CDR3 is TGCGCCAGCAGCCCAATACTAGGAAACACCATATATTTT. Its protein product is CASSPILGNTIYF.

J is TRBJ1-5 and V is TRBV4-1, with TRBD1 matching over 7 bases. V lost 3 bases to trimming and J lost 9 bases; unmatched junction nucleotides: 5. This CDR3 has 13 residues. Germline V gives CDR1 MGHRA, CDR2 YSYEKL. CDR3 DNA: TGCGCCAGCAGCCAGAGACAGGGTGGGCCCCAGCATTTT. Translation gives CASSQRQGGPQHF.

The gene calls are TRBV6-2 or TRBV6-3 and TRBJ2-7, with TRBD1 matching 9 bases. V lost 6 bases and J lost 1; bases outside the gene matches: 10. The CDR3 is 16 residues long. From germline, CDR1 is MNHEY and CDR2 SVGEGT. The CDR3 DNA sequence: TGTGCCAGCAGCCCTATAGCCGGGACAGGGTCCTACGAGCAGTACTTC. Protein product: CASSPIAGTGSYEQYF.

The chain links TRBV7-2 to TRBJ2-7, with D uncertain. CDR1 and CDR2 from the germline V gene are SGHTA and FQGNSA. The CDR3 spans 13 residues. V lost 1 base, J lost 2 bases, and 6 bases lay in between. Here the CDR3 reads CASSLGGTYEQYF. The CDR3 DNA reads TGTGCCAGCAGCTTAGGCGGTACCTACGAGCAGTACTTC.

The V call is TRBV24-1, the J call TRBJ2-3; D possibly corresponds to TRBD1 (5 bases). Germline V gene lookup returns CDR1 KGHDR and CDR2 SFDVKD. Trimming shortened V by 4 bases and J by 0 bases, and 10 bases separated the two germline ends. The CDR3 covers 15 residues. The CDR3 DNA sequence: TGTGCCACCAGTGAGAGACAGTCTAGCACAGATACGCAGTATTTT. Its protein product is CATSERQSSTDTQYF.

The chain links TRBV28 to TRBJ1-4; D is ambiguous. V shed 5 bases and J shed 7 bases, with 14 bases lying between them. Germline lookup yields CDR1 MDHEN and CDR2 SYDVKM. This CDR3 contains 14 residues. CDR3 in amino acids: CASSRVSDGEKLFF. The DNA of the CDR3 is TGTGCCAGCAGTCGGGTCAGCGACGGTGAAAAACTGTTTTTT.

With regard to this clone: The sample holds other DNA sequences that translate to the same CDR3. The rearrangement joins TRBV7-2 to TRBJ2-3, with D possibly matching TRBD2 (6 bases). V lost 0 bases to trimming and J lost 4 bases, with 20 bases between them. The CDR3 has 18 amino acids. Germline V CDR1 and CDR2: SGHTA, FQGNSA. CDR3 DNA: TGTGCCAGCAGCTTAGCCCCTTTGGGGGGAGGAGCCTCAGATACGCAGTATTTT. This codes for CASSLAPLGGGASDTQYF. The variable domain in full, completed from reference TRBV7-2 and TRBJ2-3, reads GAGVSQSPSNKVTEKGKDVELRCDPISGHTALYWYRQSLGQGLEFLIYFQGNSAPDKSGLPSDRFSAERTGGSVSTLTIQRTQQEDSAVYLCASSLAPLGGGASDTQYFGPGTRLTVL.

The chain couples TRBV6-5 to TRBJ2-1; 12 positions agree with TRBD2. V dropped 2 bases and J dropped 3; count of bases not matched to a gene: 2. There are 16 residues in the CDR3. Germline lookup yields CDR1 MNHEY and CDR2 SVGAGI. This chain's CDR3 is CASSYLAGGVYNEQFF. Here the CDR3 DNA reads TGTGCCAGCAGTTACCTAGCGGGAGGGGTCTACAATGAGCAGTTCTTC.

This clone was found once. This chain connects TRBV28 to TRBJ1-1; 7 positions agree with TRBD1. V lost 4 bases and J lost 11; bases outside the gene matches: 7. The CDR3 loop spans 12 amino acids. Per germline, CDR1 MDHEN and CDR2 SYDVKM. CDR3 DNA sequence: TGTGCCAGCAGTTATACTAACAGGGGTGCTTTCTTT. Residues: CASSYTNRGAFF.

The chain has TRBV27 and TRBJ1-2, with D hard to call. V lost 7 bases, J lost 8 bases, and 17 bases lay in between. Germline CDR1 is MNHEY and CDR2 is SMNVEV (reference sequence). The CDR3 spans 13 residues. CDR3 loop: CASMYRVGGGYTF. The CDR3 DNA follows: TGTGCCAGCATGTACCGCGTAGGCGGGGGCTACACCTTC.

The chain combines TRBV7-2 with TRBJ1-2, with 9 positions matching TRBD1. The J segment lost 1 base and the V segment lost 6 bases, leaving 9 bases of the junction unmatched. Germline-derived CDR1 and CDR2 are SGHTA and FQGNSA. This CDR3 contains 16 residues. The CDR3: CASSVGTGFFNYGYTF. The DNA for the CDR3 is TGTGCCAGCAGTGTAGGGACAGGGTTTTTTAACTATGGCTACACCTTC.

This clone is medium-sized. The gene calls are TRBV7-9 and TRBJ2-3; tentative D call: TRBD2 (5 bases). CDR1 is SEHNR, CDR2 FQNEAQ, per germline (reference sequence). V was shortened by 3 bases and J by 6 bases, with 13 bases between the two germline ends. The CDR3 is 14 amino acids. The CDR3 reads CASSLVLIADTQYF. The CDR3 bases are TGTGCCAGCAGCTTGGTCCTTATAGCGGATACGCAGTATTTT.

The chain carries TRBV6-5 and TRBJ1-4, with 11 bases identical to TRBD1. Germline CDR1 MNHEY, CDR2 SVGAGI. This CDR3 region has 15 residues. With V trimmed by 5 bases and J by 7 bases, 6 bases remained unmatched. For the CDR3, the DNA is TGTGCCAGCAGTCAGACCGGGACAGGGGGTGAAAAACTGTTTTTT. It specifies CASSQTGTGGEKLFF.

The J gene is TRBJ1-2, the V gene TRBV5-4; D remains unclear. Germline CDR1 reads SGHNT; CDR2 reads YYREEE (reference sequence). The CDR3 spans 15 residues. With 2 bases removed from V and 0 bases from J, the gap between germline ends came to 11 bases. As DNA, the CDR3 is TGTGCCAGCAGCTTCCCAGGAATGACTAACTATGGCTACACCTTC. It is translated as CASSFPGMTNYGYTF.

The gene calls are TRBV24-1 and TRBJ1-1; D is possibly TRBD1 (6 bases). This CDR3 contains 12 residues. The V and J ends lost 4 bases and 7 bases respectively, with 9 bases between them. The V gene's germline CDR1 is KGHDR and CDR2 SFDVKD. The CDR3 here is CATSDSGHEAFF. CDR3 nucleotides: TGTGCCACCAGTGACTCGGGACATGAAGCTTTCTTT.

The count of this clone is one. The J gene is TRBJ2-7, the V gene TRBV6-1; possible D gene TRBD1, 7 bases. The germline V and J ends were trimmed by 2 bases and 3 bases, with 14 bases remaining between them. Germline values: CDR1 MNHNS, CDR2 SASEGT. The CDR3 totals 15 residues. The CDR3 here is CASSERGDRYYEQYF. The CDR3, as DNA: TGTGCCAGCAGTGAAAGGGGGGACAGATACTACGAGCAGTACTTC.

The V gene is TRBV7-2, the J gene TRBJ2-2; 11 bases are a match to TRBD2. The CDR3 spans 18 residues. J lost 6 bases, V lost 5 bases, and 14 bases had no gene match. Germline CDR1 is SGHTA and CDR2 is FQGNSA. The CDR3, as DNA: TGTGCCAGCAGCCCTCAAGGGGGGGGTAGCGGGAGGGCCGGGGAGCTGTTTTTT. This gives the protein CASSPQGGGSGRAGELFF.

The chain joins TRBV7-9 to TRBJ2-3, with D possibly matching TRBD1 (6 bases). V lost 5 bases to trimming and J lost 2 bases, with 17 bases between them. Germline CDR1 reads SEHNR; CDR2 reads FQNEAQ (reference sequence). The CDR3 is 16 amino acids. The CDR3 sequence is CASSTRGDRSTDTQYF. The CDR3 nucleotides read TGTGCCAGCAGCACCCGGGGAGACAGGTCCACAGATACGCAGTATTTT.

The gene calls are TRBV6-5 and TRBJ1-1; 7 bases align to TRBD1. The CDR3 spans 12 residues. The V gene's germline CDR1 is MNHEY and CDR2 SVGAGI. The junction had 4 bases not matched to a gene; V was cut back by 6 bases and J by 6 bases. The CDR3 is CASRHRGSEAFF. Here the CDR3 DNA reads TGTGCCAGCAGACACAGGGGCTCTGAAGCTTTCTTT.